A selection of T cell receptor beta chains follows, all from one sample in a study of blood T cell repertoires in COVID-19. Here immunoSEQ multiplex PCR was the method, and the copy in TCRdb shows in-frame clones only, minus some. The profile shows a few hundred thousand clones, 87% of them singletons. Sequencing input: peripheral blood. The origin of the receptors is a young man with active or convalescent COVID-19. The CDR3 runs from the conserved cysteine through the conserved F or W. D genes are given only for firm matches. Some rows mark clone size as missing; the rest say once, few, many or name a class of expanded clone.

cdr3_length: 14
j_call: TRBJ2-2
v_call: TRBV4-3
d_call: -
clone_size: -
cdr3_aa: CASSQYRNTGELFF
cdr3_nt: TGCGCCAGCAGCCAATACAGGAACACCGGGGAGCTGTTTTTT

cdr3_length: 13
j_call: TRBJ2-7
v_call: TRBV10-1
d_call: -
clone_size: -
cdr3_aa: CASSESEGYEQYF
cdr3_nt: TGCGCCAGCAGTGAGTCGGAGGGCTACGAGCAGTACTTC

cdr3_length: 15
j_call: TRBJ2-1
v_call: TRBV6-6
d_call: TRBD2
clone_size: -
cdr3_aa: CASSYTAGVNNEQFF
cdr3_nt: TGTGCCAGCAGTTATACAGCGGGGGTGAACAATGAGCAGTTCTTC

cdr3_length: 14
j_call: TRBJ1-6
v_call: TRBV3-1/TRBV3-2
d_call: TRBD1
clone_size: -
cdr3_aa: CASSQGTGGRHLHF
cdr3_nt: TGTGCCAGCAGCCAAGGGACAGGGGGCCGCCACCTCCACTTT

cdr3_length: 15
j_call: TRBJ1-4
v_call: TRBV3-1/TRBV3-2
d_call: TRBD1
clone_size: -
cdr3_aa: CASSQDRGLDEKLFF
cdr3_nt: TGTGCCAGCAGCCAGGACAGGGGGCTTGACGAAAAACTGTTTTTT

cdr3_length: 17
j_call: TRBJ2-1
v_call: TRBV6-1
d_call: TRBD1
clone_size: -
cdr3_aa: CASSGAPGQGRVDEQFF
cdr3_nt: TGTGCCAGCAGTGGGGCCCCGGGACAGGGGAGAGTCGATGAGCAGTTCTTC

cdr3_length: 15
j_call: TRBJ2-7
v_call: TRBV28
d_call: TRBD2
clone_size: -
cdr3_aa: CASSGTSGRFYEQYF
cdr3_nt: TGTGCCAGCAGCGGGACTAGCGGGAGGTTCTACGAGCAGTACTTC

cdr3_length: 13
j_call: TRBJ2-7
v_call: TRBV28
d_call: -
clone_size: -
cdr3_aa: CASSSPGGYEQYF
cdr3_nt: TGTGCCAGCAGTTCCCCCGGCGGATACGAGCAGTACTTC

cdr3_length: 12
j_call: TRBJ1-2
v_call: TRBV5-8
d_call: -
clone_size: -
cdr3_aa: CASSSTGNGYTF
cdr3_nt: TGTGCCAGCAGCTCCACAGGGAATGGCTACACCTTC

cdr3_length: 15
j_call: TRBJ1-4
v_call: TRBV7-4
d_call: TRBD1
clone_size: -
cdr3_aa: CASSPRQGLFEKLFF
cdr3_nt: TGTGCCAGCAGCCCACGACAGGGGTTGTTTGAAAAACTGTTTTTT

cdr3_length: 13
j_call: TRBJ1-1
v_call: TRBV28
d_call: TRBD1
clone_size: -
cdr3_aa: CASSGQGWTEAFF
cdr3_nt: TGTGCCAGCAGCGGACAGGGTTGGACTGAAGCTTTCTTT

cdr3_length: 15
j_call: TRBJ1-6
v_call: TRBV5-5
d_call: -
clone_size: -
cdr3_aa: CASSFWEVFNSPLHF
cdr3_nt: TGTGCCAGCAGCTTTTGGGAGGTCTTCAATTCACCCCTCCACTTT

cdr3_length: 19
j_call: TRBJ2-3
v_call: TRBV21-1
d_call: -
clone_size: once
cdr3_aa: CASSKYGPSGGTSTDTQYF
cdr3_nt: TGTGCCAGCAGCAAATATGGTCCTAGCGGGGGGACTAGCACAGATACGCAGTATTTT

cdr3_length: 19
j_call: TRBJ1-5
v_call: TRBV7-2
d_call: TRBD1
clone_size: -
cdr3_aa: CASSPRDRVLGGMNQPQHF
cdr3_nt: TGTGCCAGCAGCCCAAGGGACAGGGTATTGGGGGGGATGAATCAGCCCCAGCATTTT

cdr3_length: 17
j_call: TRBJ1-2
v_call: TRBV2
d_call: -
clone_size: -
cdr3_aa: CAKTQGHLQLPNYGYTF
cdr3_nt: TGTGCCAAGACCCAGGGACATCTCCAACTACCTAACTATGGCTACACCTTC

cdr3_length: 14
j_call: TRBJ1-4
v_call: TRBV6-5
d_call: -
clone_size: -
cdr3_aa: CASSYSGLDEKLFF
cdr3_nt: TGTGCCAGCAGTTACAGCGGACTAGATGAAAAACTGTTTTTT

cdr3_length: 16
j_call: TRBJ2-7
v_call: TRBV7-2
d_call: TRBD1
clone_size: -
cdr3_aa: CASSIARDRPSYEQYF
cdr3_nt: TGTGCCAGCAGCATAGCTCGGGACAGGCCCTCCTACGAGCAGTACTTC

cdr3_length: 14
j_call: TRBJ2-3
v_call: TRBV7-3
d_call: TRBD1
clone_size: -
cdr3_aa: CASSLDRGTDTQYF
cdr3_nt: TGTGCCAGCAGCTTGGACAGGGGAACAGATACGCAGTATTTT

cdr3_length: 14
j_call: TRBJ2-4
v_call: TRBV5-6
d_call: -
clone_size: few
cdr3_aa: CASSLNGFENIQYF
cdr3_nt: TGTGCCAGCAGCTTGAACGGGTTTGAAAACATTCAGTACTTC

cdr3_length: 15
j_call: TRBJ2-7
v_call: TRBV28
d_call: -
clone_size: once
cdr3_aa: CASSPRSRGQGEQYF
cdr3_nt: TGTGCCAGCAGTCCCAGGAGCCGGGGACAAGGCGAGCAGTACTTC

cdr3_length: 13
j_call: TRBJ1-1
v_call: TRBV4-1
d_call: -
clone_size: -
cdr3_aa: CASSQGYAAEAFF
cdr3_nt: TGCGCCAGCAGCCAAGGTTATGCAGCTGAAGCTTTCTTT

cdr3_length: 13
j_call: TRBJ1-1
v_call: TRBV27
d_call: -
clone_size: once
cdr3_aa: CASSSGANTEAFF
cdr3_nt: TGTGCCAGCAGTTCGGGAGCGAACACTGAAGCTTTCTTT

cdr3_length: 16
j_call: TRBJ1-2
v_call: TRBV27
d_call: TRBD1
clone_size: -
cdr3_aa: CASSFSGQGTNYGYTF
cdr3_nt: TGTGCCAGCAGTTTTTCCGGACAGGGTACTAACTATGGCTACACCTTC

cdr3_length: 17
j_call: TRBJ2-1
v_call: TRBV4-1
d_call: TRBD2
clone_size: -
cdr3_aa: CASSQDSGTSGLNEQFF
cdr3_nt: TGCGCCAGCAGCCAAGATTCAGGTACTAGCGGCCTCAATGAGCAGTTCTTC

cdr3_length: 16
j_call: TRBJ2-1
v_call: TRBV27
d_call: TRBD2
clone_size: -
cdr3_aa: CASSLASGRRAAEQFF
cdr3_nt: TGTGCCAGCAGTTTGGCTAGCGGGAGAAGGGCGGCTGAGCAGTTCTTC

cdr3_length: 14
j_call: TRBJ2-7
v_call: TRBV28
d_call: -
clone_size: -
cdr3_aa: CASSLPDIAYEQYF
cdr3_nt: TGTGCCAGCAGTTTACCGGACATCGCCTACGAGCAGTACTTC

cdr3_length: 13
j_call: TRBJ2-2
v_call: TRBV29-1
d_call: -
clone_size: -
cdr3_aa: CSVYLTNTGELFF
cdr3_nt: TGCAGCGTTTACCTAACGAACACCGGGGAGCTGTTTTTT

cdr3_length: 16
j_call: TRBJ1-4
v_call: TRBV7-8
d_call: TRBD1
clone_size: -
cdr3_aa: CASSSPNTGDNEKLFF
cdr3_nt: TGTGCCAGCAGCTCCCCGAACACAGGGGATAATGAAAAACTGTTTTTT

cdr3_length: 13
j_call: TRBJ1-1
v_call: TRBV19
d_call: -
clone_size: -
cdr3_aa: CASSNRGGTEAFF
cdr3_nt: TGTGCCAGTAGTAACCGGGGGGGCACTGAAGCTTTCTTT

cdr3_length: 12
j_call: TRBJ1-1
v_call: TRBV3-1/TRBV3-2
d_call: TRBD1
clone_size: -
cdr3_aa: CASQGAPPEAFF
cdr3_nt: TGTGCCAGCCAGGGGGCTCCACCTGAAGCTTTCTTT

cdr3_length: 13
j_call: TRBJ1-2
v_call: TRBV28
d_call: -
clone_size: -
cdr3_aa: CASTRQVGGGYTF
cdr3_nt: TGTGCCAGCACCCGGCAGGTCGGTGGTGGCTACACCTTC

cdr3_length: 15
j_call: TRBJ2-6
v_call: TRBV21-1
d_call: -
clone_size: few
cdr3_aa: CASSNEPGPKNVLTF
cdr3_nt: TGTGCCAGCAGCAACGAACCGGGTCCTAAGAACGTCCTGACTTTC

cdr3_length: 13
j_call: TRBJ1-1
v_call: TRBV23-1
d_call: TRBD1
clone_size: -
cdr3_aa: CASSHDRGGLSFF
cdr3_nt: TGCGCCAGCAGTCACGACAGGGGAGGGCTTTCTTTCTTT

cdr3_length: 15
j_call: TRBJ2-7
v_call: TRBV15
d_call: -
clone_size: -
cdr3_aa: CATSRARGEAYEQYF
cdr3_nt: TGTGCCACCAGCAGAGCCCGTGGAGAGGCCTACGAGCAGTACTTC

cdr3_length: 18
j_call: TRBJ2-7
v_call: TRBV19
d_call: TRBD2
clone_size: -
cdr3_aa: CASSIRASTGTSSYEQYF
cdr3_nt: TGTGCCAGTAGTATACGGGCCTCCACAGGGACTAGCTCCTACGAGCAGTACTTC

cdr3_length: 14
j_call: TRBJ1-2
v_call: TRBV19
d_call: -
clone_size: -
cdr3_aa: CASSPGLTNYGYTF
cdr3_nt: TGTGCCAGTAGTCCTGGACTGACAAACTATGGCTACACCTTC

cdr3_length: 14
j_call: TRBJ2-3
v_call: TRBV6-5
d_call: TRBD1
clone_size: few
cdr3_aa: CASRDRRSGDTQYF
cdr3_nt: TGTGCCAGCAGGGACAGGAGAAGTGGAGATACGCAGTATTTT

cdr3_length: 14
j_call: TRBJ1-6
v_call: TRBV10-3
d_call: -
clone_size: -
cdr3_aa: CAISRQVPNSPLHF
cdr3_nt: TGTGCCATCAGTCGACAGGTTCCTAATTCACCCCTCCACTTT

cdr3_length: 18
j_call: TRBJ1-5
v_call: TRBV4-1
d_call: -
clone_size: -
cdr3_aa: CASSQVAHLEGPIEPQHF
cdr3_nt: TGCGCCAGCAGCCAAGTCGCTCATTTGGAGGGTCCCATCGAACCCCAGCATTTT

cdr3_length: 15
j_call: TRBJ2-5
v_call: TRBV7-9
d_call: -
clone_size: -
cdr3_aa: CASSPRGRAQETQYF
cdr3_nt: TGTGCCAGCAGCCCGCGGGGCCGAGCCCAAGAGACCCAGTACTTC

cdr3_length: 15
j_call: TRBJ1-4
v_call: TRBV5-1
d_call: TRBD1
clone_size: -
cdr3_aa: CASSLGGQGSEKLFF
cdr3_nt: TGCGCCAGCAGCTTGGGGGGACAGGGAAGCGAAAAACTGTTTTTT

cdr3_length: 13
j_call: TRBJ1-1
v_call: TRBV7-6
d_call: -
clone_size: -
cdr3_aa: CASSLAVGAEAFF
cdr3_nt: TGTGCCAGCAGCTTAGCGGTCGGAGCTGAAGCTTTCTTT

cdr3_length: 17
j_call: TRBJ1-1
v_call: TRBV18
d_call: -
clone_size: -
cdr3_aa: CASSPRGQTLVGTEAFF
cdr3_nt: TGTGCCAGCTCCCCCAGAGGACAAACACTTGTGGGCACTGAAGCTTTCTTT

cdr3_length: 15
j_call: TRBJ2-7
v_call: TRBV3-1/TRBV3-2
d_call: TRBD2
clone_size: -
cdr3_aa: CASSPWEAGTYEQYF
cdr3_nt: TGTGCCAGCAGCCCCTGGGAAGCGGGAACCTACGAGCAGTACTTC

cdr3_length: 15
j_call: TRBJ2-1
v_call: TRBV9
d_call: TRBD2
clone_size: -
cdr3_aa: CASSVVASGDFEQFF
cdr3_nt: TGTGCCAGCAGCGTAGTTGCTAGCGGGGACTTTGAGCAGTTCTTC

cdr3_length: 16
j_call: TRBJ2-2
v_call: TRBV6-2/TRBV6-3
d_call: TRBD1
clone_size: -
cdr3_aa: CASSYRAGGQSGELFF
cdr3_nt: TGTGCCAGCAGTTACCGGGCAGGGGGCCAATCTGGGGAGCTGTTTTTT

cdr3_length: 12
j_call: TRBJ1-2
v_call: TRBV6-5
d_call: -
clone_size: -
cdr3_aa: CASAGYDYGYTF
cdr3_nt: TGTGCCAGTGCAGGGTACGACTATGGCTACACCTTC

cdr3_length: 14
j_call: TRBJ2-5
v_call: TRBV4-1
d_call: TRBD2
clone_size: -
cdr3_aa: CASSFRTSQETQYF
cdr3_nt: TGCGCCAGCAGCTTTAGGACTAGTCAAGAGACCCAGTACTTC

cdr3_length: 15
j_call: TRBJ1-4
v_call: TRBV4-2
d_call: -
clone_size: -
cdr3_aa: CASSQDPGMEEKLFF
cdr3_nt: TGTGCCAGCAGCCAAGATCCGGGAATGGAGGAAAAACTGTTTTTT

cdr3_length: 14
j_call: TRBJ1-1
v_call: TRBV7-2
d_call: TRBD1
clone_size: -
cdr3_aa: CASSLDRGQTEAFF
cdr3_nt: TGTGCCAGCAGCTTGGACAGGGGGCAAACTGAAGCTTTCTTT